This entry lists 26 T cell receptor beta chains sequenced from one sample in a study of blood T cells in healthy people across ages. A second PCR of about 6 to 11 cycles used a sample-barcoded 5' primer and a J-beta primer mix. One entry per CDR3 protein results from TCRdb running MiXCR on the 5' RACE reads. The data contain more than 600,000 distinct CDR3 sequences, 20% to 25% of them seen just once; the ten biggest clones take up 9.4%. This sample was also put to use in a study of T cells of mothers and their children.

The specimen sequenced was blood. The receptor source for this set is a boy aged 5-17 years in good health.

Here the CDR3 reads CASSSAAGTYNEQFF. The CDR3 region has the DNA TGTGCCAGCAGCTCCGCGGCGGGGACGTACAATGAGCAGTTCTTC. This rearrangement joins TRBV7-3 to TRBJ2-1; D is perhaps TRBD2 (6 bases). The CDR3 length is 15 residues. The V end lost 4 bases, the J end lost 4 bases, and 14 bases lay between the germline ends. The germline V gene has CDR1 SGHTA and CDR2 FQGTGA.

There are a few counts of this clonotype. V usage is TRBV7-2 and J usage is TRBJ2-1, with TRBD2 identical over 10 bases. Germline assignment: CDR1 SGHTA and CDR2 FQGNSA. The CDR3 length is 18 residues. Unmatched junction bases numbered 13, after V lost 4 bases and J lost 4 bases. The CDR3, as DNA: TGTGCCAGCAGCTACTATCCTATCGGGACTAGCGTGTACAATGAGCAGTTCTTC. Translating gives CASSYYPIGTSVYNEQFF.

Note on this clonotype: With a much larger clone just one base away, this may be a read error. The chain recombines TRBV25-1 with TRBJ2-1; 7 bases are a match to TRBD1. Germline V lookup: CDR1 MGHDK, CDR2 SYGVNS. The trim removed 6 bases at V and 5 bases at J, leaving 4 bases unmatched. The CDR3 has 13 amino acids. Here the CDR3 DNA reads TGTGCCAGCAGGCCGACAGGGAACAATGAGCAGTTCTTC. This gives the protein CASRPTGNNEQFF.

The chain is built from TRBV20-1 and TRBJ1-6, with TRBD1 identical over 9 bases. Germline V gives CDR1 DFQATT, CDR2 SNEGSKA (reference sequence). The CDR3 spans 15 residues. Losses at the gene ends were 2 bases for V and 7 bases for J; bases not matched to a gene: 6. CDR3 amino acids: CSARSEDRGNSPLHF. The CDR3 nucleotides are TGCAGTGCTAGATCCGAGGACAGGGGAAATTCACCCCTCCACTTT.

V gene TRBV7-9 combines with J gene TRBJ1-2; D uncertain. The V end was cut by 3 bases, the J end by 4 bases, with 15 bases between. From germline, CDR1 is SEHNR and CDR2 FQNEAQ (reference sequence). The CDR3 spans 15 residues. CDR3 DNA: TGTGCCAGCAGCTTCGGCGGCGGGCTGGGCTATGGCTACACCTTC. Its translation is CASSFGGGLGYGYTF. Combining the CDR3 with reference TRBV7-9 and TRBJ1-2 gives the whole variable domain DTGVSQNPRHKITKRGQNVTFRCDPISEHNRLYWYRQTLGQGPEFLTYFQNEAQLEKSRLLSDRFSAERPKGSFSTLEIQRTEQGDSAMYLCASSFGGGLGYGYTFGSGTRLTVV.

This chain connects TRBV11-2 to TRBJ2-5; TRBD2 aligns across 9 bases. This CDR3 comprises 15 residues. Germline loops: CDR1 SGHAT, CDR2 FQNNGV. The V and J ends lost 3 bases and 7 bases, in that order; junction bases with no gene match: 9. CDR3 coding DNA: TGTGCCAGCAGCTTGGCTAGCGGGGTCCCCGGGACCCAGTACTTC. This translates into CASSLASGVPGTQYF.

The chain links TRBV7-8 to TRBJ2-1; 9 nucleotides agree with TRBD2. The CDR3 is made up of 17 amino acids. Trimming at V came to 5 bases and at J to 8 bases, leaving 16 bases not matched to a gene. Germline V gives CDR1 SGHVS, CDR2 FQNEAQ. CDR3 bases: TGTGCCAGCAGCCGCCTTGAACTAGCGGGTATAGCGGATGAGCAGTTCTTC. Translation gives CASSRLELAGIADEQFF.

The V gene is TRBV4-1, the J gene TRBJ2-1, with TRBD2 matching over 7 bases. Losses at the gene ends were 0 bases for V and 15 bases for J; bases not matched to a gene: 14. Looked up from germline, CDR1 is MGHRA and CDR2 is YSYEKL. This CDR3 contains 15 residues. CDR3 protein: CASSQEARGSFVLFF. Here the CDR3 DNA reads TGCGCCAGCAGCCAAGAAGCCCGCGGGAGCTTTGTATTGTTCTTC.

The V gene is TRBV6-7, the J gene TRBJ1-1, with TRBD1 matching over 9 bases. TRBV6-7 is noted as an ORF with a role that remains uncertain. The CDR3 length is 15 residues. V dropped 5 bases and J dropped 4; count of bases not matched to a gene: 8. The CDR3 sequence: CASSKRDREVTEAFF. The CDR3 region has the DNA TGTGCCAGCAGTAAACGGGACAGGGAGGTCACTGAAGCTTTCTTT.

The chain combines TRBV7-3 with TRBJ2-5; D is perhaps TRBD2 (5 bases). Trimming shortened V by 1 base and J by 4 bases, and 16 bases separated the two germline ends. CDR3 length equals 16 residues. Germline V CDR1 and CDR2: SGHTA, FQGTGA. The CDR3 nucleotides are TGTGCCAGCAGCTTAAGTACTAGTGGTGGGTTAGAGACCCAGTACTTC. Encoded protein: CASSLSTSGGLETQYF.

The J gene is TRBJ1-1, the V gene TRBV29-1; no clear D gene. Germline-derived CDR1 and CDR2 are SQVTM and ANQGSEA. The CDR3 contains 11 residues. The V end lost 7 bases, the J end lost 4 bases, and 10 bases lay between the germline ends. The chain's CDR3 is CSALRGTEAFF. As DNA, the CDR3 is TGCAGCGCCCTACGGGGCACTGAAGCTTTCTTT.

The rearrangement uses TRBV27 and TRBJ2-1; 7 bases line up with TRBD1. Germline lookup yields CDR1 MNHEY and CDR2 SMNVEV (reference sequence). The J segment lost 1 base and the V segment lost 4 bases, leaving 7 bases of the junction unmatched. The CDR3 runs to 16 residues. The CDR3 bases are TGTGCCAGCAGTTCCGACAGGGAACGGTCCTACAATGAGCAGTTCTTC. It codes for CASSSDRERSYNEQFF.

The chain couples TRBV12-3 or TRBV12-4 to TRBJ2-1, with 10 nucleotides matching TRBD2. CDR3 size: 17 residues. With 1 base clipped from V and 4 bases from J, the junction kept 7 bases outside the gene matches. The CDR3 here is CASSLGVSGRPYNEQFF. The CDR3 nucleotides read TGTGCCAGCAGTTTAGGGGTTAGCGGGAGGCCTTACAATGAGCAGTTCTTC.

The V call is TRBV6-2 or TRBV6-3, the J call TRBJ2-4, with TRBD2 identical over 9 bases. Germline-derived CDR1 and CDR2 are MNHEY and SVGEGT. V shed 0 bases, J shed 0 bases, and the junction held 3 bases outside the gene matches. The CDR3 is 17 amino acids. CDR3 region: CASSYSSGGKAKNIQYF. CDR3 in DNA: TGTGCCAGCAGTTACTCTAGCGGGGGAAAAGCCAAAAACATTCAGTACTTC.

This clonotype was counted ten times or more. The V and J genes are TRBV7-9 and TRBJ2-5; D is uncertain. The V gene's germline CDR1 is SEHNR and CDR2 FQNEAQ (reference sequence). Trimming pared 1 base from V and 5 bases from J, leaving 11 bases between. The CDR3 consists of 14 residues. Here the CDR3 DNA reads TGTGCCAGCAGCTTAGATCAAGTATGGGAGACCCAGTACTTC. Translation gives CASSLDQVWETQYF.

V is TRBV20-1 and J is TRBJ2-3; TRBD2 matches at 11 bases. Unmatched junction bases numbered 10, after V lost 5 bases and J lost 3 bases. The CDR3 contains 16 residues. Per germline, CDR1 DFQATT and CDR2 SNEGSKA (reference sequence). Here the CDR3 reads CSASTSGGPGTDTQYF. As DNA, the CDR3 is TGCAGTGCTTCCACTAGCGGGGGCCCAGGGACAGATACGCAGTATTTT.

V gene TRBV7-9 combines with J gene TRBJ2-5; D not resolved. Germline V CDR1 and CDR2: SEHNR, FQNEAQ (reference sequence). V was pared by 2 bases and J by 4 bases, with 14 bases between. The CDR3 contains 15 residues. CDR3 DNA sequence: TGTGCCAGCAGCTTATACGATCTACCAGCAGAGACCCAGTACTTC. Translated, it gives CASSLYDLPAETQYF.

V is TRBV5-1 and J is TRBJ1-1; TRBD1 aligns across 7 bases. The ends lost 0 bases at V and 3 bases at J; junction bases unmatched: 5. Per germline, CDR1 SGHRS and CDR2 YFSETQ. This CDR3 has 15 residues. CDR3 protein: CASSLDRDSYTEAFF. CDR3 nucleotide sequence: TGCGCCAGCAGCTTGGATAGGGACAGCTACACTGAAGCTTTCTTT.

The chain employs TRBV20-1 and TRBJ2-1, with 10 nucleotides matching TRBD2. Trimming took 6 bases from V and 6 from J; bases not matched to a gene: 5. The germline V gene encodes CDR1 DFQATT and CDR2 SNEGSKA (reference sequence). The CDR3 is 13 amino acids. Here the CDR3 reads CSAVIAGGNEQFF. The CDR3 nucleotides read TGCAGTGCGGTGATAGCGGGGGGCAATGAGCAGTTCTTC.

This clonotype turned up a few times. This chain uses TRBV29-1 with TRBJ2-5, with a possible D match to TRBD1 (6 bases). The DNA end lines up better with TRBJ2-7; the J call may be wrong. The CDR3 covers 12 residues. The germline V gene encodes CDR1 SQVTM and CDR2 ANQGSEA. CDR3 bases: TGCAGCGTTGAGGACAGTATGTACGAGCAGTACTTC. Amino acid sequence: CSVEDSMYEQYF.

This rearrangement joins TRBV28 to TRBJ2-5; no definite D call. The J call may be mistaken, given a closer DNA end match to TRBJ2-7. Germline loops: CDR1 MDHEN, CDR2 SYDVKM. CDR3 length: 13 residues. Here the CDR3 reads CASTRRPSYEQYF. The CDR3 DNA reads as TGTGCCAGCACCCGAAGACCCTCCTACGAGCAGTACTTC.

This chain uses TRBV5-1 with TRBJ2-2; a possible D gene is TRBD1 (5 bases). There are 15 residues in the CDR3. Trimming left V 0 bases short and J 4 bases short, with 10 bases between. From germline, CDR1 is SGHRS and CDR2 YFSETQ. The CDR3 nucleotides read TGCGCCAGCAGCTTGGCTGGGGCAGGCACCGGGGAGCTGTTTTTT. Its protein is CASSLAGAGTGELFF.

The chain couples TRBV7-3 to TRBJ2-3, with D unresolved. Germline CDR1 is SGHTA and CDR2 is FQGTGA. The CDR3 covers 13 residues. V gave up 1 base and J gave up 4 bases, with 6 bases separating them. CDR3 in DNA: TGTGCCAGCAGCTTAAAGTTGTCAGATACGCAGTATTTT. It yields the protein CASSLKLSDTQYF.

V is TRBV18 and J is TRBJ2-5, with D possibly being TRBD2 (6 bases). The J call is doubtful: the DNA matches TRBJ2-7 better. Germline loops: CDR1 KGHSH, CDR2 LQKENI. The CDR3 covers 17 residues. CDR3: CASSPRQSTGAAYEQYF. CDR3 sequence (DNA): TGTGCCAGCTCCCCCAGGCAGTCGACGGGAGCGGCCTACGAGCAGTACTTC.

The V gene is TRBV24-1, the J gene TRBJ2-7, with D maybe TRBD2 (5 bases). Trimming removed 3 bases from V and 4 bases from J, with 18 bases in between. Germline V gene data show CDR1 as KGHDR and CDR2 as SFDVKD. This CDR3 has 16 amino acids. The CDR3 here is CATSDVVSGYRYEQYF. For the CDR3, the DNA is TGTGCCACCAGTGATGTGGTCTCGGGATATCGGTACGAGCAGTACTTC.

The V and J genes are TRBV3-1 and TRBJ1-2; D gene uncertain. This CDR3 is built from 14 residues. V shed 1 base and J shed 6 bases, with 12 bases lying between them. CDR1 and CDR2 from the germline V gene are LGHDT and YNNKEL (reference sequence). This CDR3 reads CASSQVPSKNGYTF. In nucleotides, the CDR3 is TGTGCCAGCAGCCAAGTACCCTCCAAAAATGGCTACACCTTC.